This T cell receptor beta chain was recorded in a study of blood T cell repertoires in COVID-19. This CDR3 is 15 amino acids long. The V end was cut by 0 bases, the J end by 4 bases, with 10 bases between. The germline CDR1 and CDR2 sequences are KGHSH and LQKENI. Assay used: immunoSEQ multiplex PCR; TCRdb lists only in-frame clones, some missing. The sample has 200,000 to 300,000 clones, 81% seen once. Sequenced: peripheral blood. This clonotype was sampled from an elderly woman with COVID-19, enrolled during active disease. The V and J genes are TRBV18 and TRBJ2-1; D possibly corresponds to TRBD2 (7 bases). CDR3: CASSPPGGLYNEQFF. CDR3 nucleotide sequence: TGTGCCAGCTCACCACCGGGGGGGCTATACAATGAGCAGTTCTTC.